One sample yielded the 22 T cell receptor beta chains listed below, sequenced in a study of cytomegalovirus exposure and HLA in healthy donors. Both 60 Vbeta primers and 13 Jbeta primers went into the PCR. Assay: immunoSEQ multiplex PCR; the TCRdb copy retains only in-frame clones and omits some. The profile shows 110,000 or so clones, around 80% of them singletons. The material sequenced was PBMCs. The receptors here all came from a female donor in good health and CMV-seronegative.

V usage is TRBV6-5 and J usage is TRBJ1-2; 8 bases align to TRBD1. Unmatched junction bases numbered 7, after V lost 4 bases and J lost 3 bases. This CDR3 has 15 residues. Germline V gene sequence: CDR1 MNHEY, CDR2 SVGAGI. DNA of the CDR3: TGTGCCAGCAGTTCACCCCGGGGACAGGACTATGGCTACACCTTC. It codes for CASSSPRGQDYGYTF.

This sequence joins TRBV1 and TRBJ2-1; TRBD2, the D gene given by the table, was not confirmed from the DNA. TRBV1 is a documented pseudogene. The CDR3 spans 16 residues. CDR3 protein: CTSSLLLAGGPHEQFF. The CDR3 bases are TGCACCAGCAGCCTTCTACTAGCGGGGGGCCCTCATGAGCAGTTCTTC.

V gene TRBV5-1 combines with J gene TRBJ2-1; D not resolved. V was clipped by 0 bases and J by 5 bases, with 9 bases between them. The germline CDR1 and CDR2 sequences are SGHRS and YFSETQ. The CDR3 has 14 amino acids. CDR3 loop: CASSLAARNNEQFF. CDR3 DNA: TGCGCCAGCAGCTTGGCAGCGCGTAACAATGAGCAGTTCTTC.

As for this clone: A junction boundary mismatches the germline segment, possibly from a read error. The rearrangement joins TRBV7-9 to TRBJ1-2; 8 bases map to TRBD1. The length of the CDR3 is 12 residues. Germline assignment: CDR1 SEHNR and CDR2 FQNEAQ (reference sequence). Here the CDR3 reads CSSSQTGDGYTF. Here the CDR3 DNA reads TGTTCCAGCAGCCAGACAGGGGACGGCTACACCTTC.

This chain uses TRBV2 with TRBJ2-3, with D maybe TRBD2 (6 bases). This CDR3 has 15 residues. V was trimmed by 7 bases and J by 2 bases, leaving 16 bases between them. Germline CDR1 is SNHLY and CDR2 is FYNNEI. The CDR3 reads CASKWTAGSTDTQYF. For the CDR3, the DNA is TGTGCCAGCAAGTGGACGGCGGGGTCCACAGATACGCAGTATTTT.

Regarding this clone: One end of the junction fails to match germline, which may point to a read error. The chain employs TRBV7-7 and TRBJ2-1; 10 nucleotides match TRBD2. Per germline, CDR1 SSHAT and CDR2 FNYEAQ (reference sequence). The CDR3 has 15 amino acids. In DNA, the CDR3 is TGTGCTAGCAGCTTTCTAGCGGGGGAGGGCAATGAGCAGTTCTTC. Translation: CASSFLAGEGNEQFF.

This clone was seen only once. V usage is TRBV7-2 and J usage is TRBJ1-2, with 9 nucleotides matching TRBD1. The CDR3 has 14 amino acids. Germline CDR1 reads SGHTA; CDR2 reads FQGNSA. Trimming took 5 bases from V and 8 from J; bases not matched to a gene: 9. CDR3 in amino acids: CASSQRDRVGGYTF. The CDR3 nucleotides read TGTGCCAGCAGCCAAAGGGACAGGGTAGGCGGCTACACCTTC.

The V and J genes are TRBV20-1 and TRBJ2-2; D is unresolved. CDR1 DFQATT and CDR2 SNEGSKA come from the germline V gene (reference sequence). V dropped 2 bases and J dropped 5 bases, with 3 bases sitting between them. The CDR3 loop spans 11 amino acids. This CDR3 is CSARLTGELFF. CDR3 nucleotides: TGCAGTGCTAGATTAACCGGGGAGCTGTTTTTT.

CDR3 residues: CASSPRGYKETQYF. The CDR3 nucleotides are TGTGCCAGCAGCCCGCGGGGCTACAAAGAGACCCAGTACTTC. V gene TRBV9 combines with J gene TRBJ2-5; maybe TRBD2 (6 bases). In germline, CDR1 is SGDLS, CDR2 YYNGEE. The CDR3 totals 14 residues. The V gene lost 4 bases and the J gene lost 3 bases, with 13 bases spanning the gap.

The rearrangement links TRBV2 to TRBJ1-2; possibly TRBD1 for D (6 bases). The CDR3 totals 14 residues. CDR1 SNHLY and CDR2 FYNNEI come from the germline V gene. Between the trimmed V and J ends, which lost 3 bases and 1 base, there was a span of 9 bases. The CDR3 loop reads CASSDGRGNYGYTF. CDR3 nucleotides: TGTGCCAGCAGTGACGGCAGGGGTAACTATGGCTACACCTTC.

This chain joins TRBV7-9 and TRBJ2-1; no clear D. From germline, CDR1 is SEHNR and CDR2 FQNEAQ (reference sequence). Trimming removed 1 base at V and 0 bases at J, with 19 bases between. This CDR3 region has 19 residues. In DNA form, the CDR3 reads TGTGCCAGCAGCTTAGGAGACTCGGCGCGTCTGAGCTCCTACAATGAGCAGTTCTTC. Encoded protein: CASSLGDSARLSSYNEQFF. Looking up the rest from reference TRBV7-9 and TRBJ2-1 gives the full variable domain: DTGVSQNPRHKITKRGQNVTFRCDPISEHNRLYWYRQTLGQGPEFLTYFQNEAQLEKSRLLSDRFSAERPKGSFSTLEIQRTEQGDSAMYLCASSLGDSARLSSYNEQFFGPGTRLTVL.

This clone occurred once. The chain is built from TRBV15 and TRBJ1-2, with 8 bases matching TRBD1. V lost 1 base, J lost 6 bases, and 7 bases stayed unmatched. This CDR3 contains 15 residues. The V gene's germline CDR1 is LNHNV and CDR2 YYDKDF (reference sequence). As DNA, the CDR3 is TGTGCCACCAGCAGAGGCGGCAGGGGGCCGGATGGCTACACCTTC. Protein: CATSRGGRGPDGYTF.

V usage is TRBV6-6 and J usage is TRBJ2-7; 8 nucleotides agree with TRBD1. The CDR3 spans 14 residues. CDR1 is MNHNY, CDR2 SVGAGI, per germline (reference sequence). Trimming took 2 bases from V and 4 from J; bases not matched to a gene: 4. CDR3 residues: CASSYPGGGYEQYF. CDR3 bases: TGTGCCAGCAGTTACCCAGGGGGCGGGTACGAGCAGTACTTC.

In its sample, this clone was seen a few times. The rearrangement joins TRBV5-6 to TRBJ2-7; TRBD2 is a possible D gene (6 bases). With 2 bases removed from V and 3 bases from J, the gap between germline ends came to 12 bases. This CDR3 has 14 amino acids. The germline V gene encodes CDR1 SGHDT and CDR2 YYEEEE. The CDR3 is CASSFGGGLYEQYF. DNA of the CDR3: TGTGCCAGCAGCTTTGGGGGAGGCCTCTACGAGCAGTACTTC.

V is TRBV4-1 and J is TRBJ2-7, with 8 bases that match TRBD1. Germline lookup yields CDR1 MGHRA and CDR2 YSYEKL. The ends lost 0 bases at V and 5 bases at J; junction bases unmatched: 9. There are 16 residues in the CDR3. In nucleotides, the CDR3 is TGCGCCAGCAGCCAAGATCGAGGACAGGGTGTCCACGAGCAGTACTTC. Encoded protein: CASSQDRGQGVHEQYF.

The rearrangement joins TRBV7-2 to TRBJ1-2; D is unclear. CDR3 length equals 12 residues. The V and J ends lost 3 bases and 1 base respectively, with 3 bases between them. Germline-derived CDR1 and CDR2 are SGHTA and FQGNSA. The CDR3 here is CASSFGNYGYTF. The CDR3 nucleotides read TGTGCCAGCAGCTTCGGTAACTATGGCTACACCTTC.

This chain links TRBV6-1 with TRBJ1-5; no clear D. The V end was cut by 1 base, the J end by 7 bases, with 11 bases between. Germline CDR1 is MNHNS and CDR2 is SASEGT. This CDR3 spans 14 amino acids. CDR3 nucleotide sequence: TGTGCCAGCAGTGAAGACAGAAGGCCACAGCCCCAGCATTTT. Its translation: CASSEDRRPQPQHF.

V gene TRBV10-2 combines with J gene TRBJ1-2, with D perhaps TRBD1 (5 bases). Germline V gives CDR1 WSHSY, CDR2 SAAADI. Trimming cost V 0 bases and J 5 bases, with 13 bases left between them. The length of the CDR3 is 15 residues. In nucleotides, the CDR3 is TGCGCCAGCAGTGAGTCAGGGGCCTCGTCGTATGGCTACACCTTC. This translates into CASSESGASSYGYTF.

The rearrangement links TRBV6-5 to TRBJ2-5, with 9 bases fitting TRBD1. The DNA end is more similar to TRBJ2-7, so the J call may be wrong. The CDR3 has 15 residues. The germline gives CDR1 MNHEY, CDR2 SVGAGI. CDR3 region: CASSSQGQGSYEQYF. In nucleotides, the CDR3 is TGTGCCAGCAGTAGTCAGGGACAGGGTTCCTACGAGCAGTACTTC.

The chain links TRBV4-3 to TRBJ2-7; perhaps TRBD1 as D (6 bases). Germline CDR1 LGHNA, CDR2 YSLEER. Between the trimmed V and J ends, which lost 0 bases and 5 bases, there was a span of 20 bases. The CDR3 extends over 17 amino acids. In nucleotides, the CDR3 is TGCGCCAGCAGCCAAGATCGGGAAACGTGGACAGTCCACGAGCAGTACTTC. This codes for CASSQDRETWTVHEQYF.

This clone was detected many times. The CDR3 DNA follows: TGCGCCAGCAGCCAAGGCCCAGGGATGAACACTGAAGCTTTCTTT. Protein product: CASSQGPGMNTEAFF. The rearrangement uses TRBV4-3 and TRBJ1-1, with a possible D match to TRBD1 (5 bases). The CDR3 length is 15 residues. Trimming removed 1 base at V and 0 bases at J, with 9 bases between. Per the germline V gene, CDR1 is LGHNA and CDR2 is YSLEER.

The chain employs TRBV6-5 and TRBJ2-7; a weak D match, TRBD1 (6 bases). From germline, CDR1 is MNHEY and CDR2 SVGAGI. The CDR3 runs to 14 residues. V was shortened by 4 bases and J by 2 bases, with 12 bases between the two germline ends. In DNA, the CDR3 is TGTGCCAGCAGTTTCCGGGACAAACCCTACGAGCAGTACTTC. Its translation is CASSFRDKPYEQYF.